This TCR beta chain was profiled in a study of T-cell memory formation after mild COVID-19. Findings and limits, study-wide: Clones shrinking between day 15 and 85 showed a balanced CD4/CD8 split, and those that grew later tilted toward CD4+.

V was cut by 4 bases and J by 2 bases, with 14 bases left in between. Germline loops: CDR1 SGHTA, CDR2 FQGNSA. The CDR3 length is 15 residues. For this clonotype: Antigen: not known.

Via MiXCR, TCRdb re-called the 5' RACE reads, giving one row per CDR3 protein. The repertoire has hundreds of thousands of distinct CDR3 sequences, roughly 20% of them found once; the top ten carry about an eighth. The chain has TRBV7-2 and TRBJ2-5; D call uncertain. The specimen was PBMCs or a T cell subset sorted from them (not recorded which). The receptor's source is an adult woman who had mild COVID-19 (a few samples of this study predate the infection). Cell type and time point are not known. The CDR3 coding sequence is TGTGCCAGCAGCTCCTCGGATGGGCTTCAAGAGACCCAGTACTTC. It translates to CASSSSDGLQETQYF.